Listed here are 2 T cell receptor beta chains from one sample, sequenced in a study of patients and donors after allogeneic stem cell transplantation. TCRdb re-analysed the RT-PCR reads in MiXCR, keeping a single row per CDR3 protein. The data contain approximately 140,000 distinct CDR3 sequences, about two fifths of them singletons. Sequenced input: blood, either unsorted or a sorted T cell fraction (not recorded which). The receptors stem from a human donor who was either an allogeneic HSCT recipient or a stem cell or donor lymphocyte infusion donor (not recorded which). It is not recorded whose cells these are; they may come from a transplant donor.

This chain connects TRBV3-1 to TRBJ1-1, with TRBD1 as a possible D gene (6 bases). Germline CDR1 and CDR2: LGHDT and YNNKEL (reference sequence). The CDR3 is 15 residues long. V was shortened by 2 bases and J by 3 bases, with 13 bases between the two germline ends. This CDR3 reads CASSQYPGADTEAFF. Here the CDR3 DNA reads TGTGCCAGCAGCCAATATCCAGGGGCGGACACTGAAGCTTTCTTT.

This clonotype has a count of ten or more. This chain joins TRBV2 and TRBJ2-1; 12 bases line up with TRBD2. CDR1 and CDR2 (germline): SNHLY, FYNNEI. The junction had 11 bases not matched to a gene; V was cut back by 7 bases and J by 7 bases. The CDR3 loop spans 16 amino acids. The CDR3 here is CASTAASGGAGNEQFF. The CDR3 nucleotides read TGTGCCAGCACCGCAGCTAGCGGGGGGGCGGGGAATGAGCAGTTCTTC.